This T cell receptor beta chain was sequenced during a study of T-cell reconstitution after alpha-beta-depleted transplantation in children. This CDR3 contains 17 residues. The V segment lost 0 bases and the J segment 9 bases; nucleotides outside the gene matches: 14. Germline values: CDR1 ENHRY, CDR2 SYGVKD. Library preparation (for TCRbeta) was performed with unique molecular identifiers. TCRdb re-called the PCR reads with MiXCR, one entry per CDR3 protein. The sample lists 440,000 or so distinct CDR3 sequences, over 40% occurring once. This clonotype was sampled from a girl aged 2-9 years with aplastic anemia, due to receive a stem cell transplant. The V and J genes are TRBV10-3 and TRBJ2-1, with 7 bases fitting TRBD2. The sequenced sample was PBMCs, obtained before TCRalphabeta/CD19-depleted stem cell transplant. The CDR3 region is CAISESTRKRDTLEQFF. CDR3 in DNA: TGTGCCATCAGTGAGTCGACCCGCAAGCGGGATACTCTTGAGCAGTTCTTC.